This TCR beta chain comes out of a study of CD8 T cells in ankylosing spondylitis. This CDR3 is built from 13 residues. Trimming removed 0 bases from V and 7 bases from J, with 10 bases in between. Per the germline V gene, CDR1 is SGHRS and CDR2 is YFSETQ. General study points: One TCR beta motif, made up of seven to nine highly homologous variants, appeared characteristic of ankylosing spondylitis blood. With a CD8+ phenotype, disease-linked clones were relatively rare in peripheral blood.

Remarks on this clonotype: Its matching antigen is unknown.

Molecular-barcoded quantitative 5'-RACE produced these TCR beta libraries. TCRdb reprocessed the 5' RACE reads via MiXCR and lists one record per CDR3 protein. The sample shows approximately 300,000 distinct CDR3 sequences, less than 10% of them seen only once. Sequenced sample: blood, either unsorted or a sorted T cell fraction (not recorded which). V and J are TRBV5-1 and TRBJ1-2, with D perhaps matching TRBD1 (6 bases). The sequence was obtained from a male donor with ankylosing spondylitis. The CDR3: CASSLAGAGGYTF. The CDR3 DNA reads as TGCGCCAGCAGCTTGGCGGGGGCCGGTGGCTACACCTTC.